This T cell receptor (beta chain) appears in the sequencing data of a study of T cells in Graves' hyperthyroidism and ophthalmopathy. Amplified TCR beta CDR3 regions derived from RNA transcripts. First-round RT-PCR with HTBI primers amplified the TCR CDR3 region. Via MiXCR, TCRdb re-called the multiplex PCR reads, giving one row per CDR3 protein. The sample consists of some 360,000 distinct CDR3 sequences, roughly 13% of them appearing once. A patient was excluded if there was uncontrolled infection, other autoimmune disease, pregnancy or lactation. This clonotype originated in a woman in her sixties with Graves' hyperthyroidism. Specimen: blood.

The CDR3 DNA follows: TGTGCCAGCAGCTTAAGGGGGACGGCAACCGGGGAGCTGTTTTTT. Translation: CASSLRGTATGELFF. The rearrangement links TRBV7-3 to TRBJ2-2; either TRBD1 or TRBD2 may fit D (5 bases each). The CDR3 totals 15 residues. Deletions cut 1 base from V and 5 bases from J, with 11 bases between. The germline V gene has CDR1 SGHTA and CDR2 FQGTGA.